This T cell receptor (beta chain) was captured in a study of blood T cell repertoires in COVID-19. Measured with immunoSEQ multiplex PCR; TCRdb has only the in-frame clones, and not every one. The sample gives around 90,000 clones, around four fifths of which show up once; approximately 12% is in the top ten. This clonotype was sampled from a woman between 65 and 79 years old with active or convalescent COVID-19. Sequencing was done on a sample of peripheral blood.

As DNA, the CDR3 is TGTGCCAGCTCACCACAGGCGGCAGGGGCTGGAAACACCATATATTTT. Its translation is CASSPQAAGAGNTIYF. The chain combines TRBV18 with TRBJ1-3; possibly TRBD1 for D (6 bases). Germline V CDR1 and CDR2: KGHSH, LQKENI. There are 16 residues in the CDR3. Deletions cut 1 base from V and 2 bases from J, with 12 bases between. Using reference TRBV18 and TRBJ1-3 for the parts outside the CDR3, the full variable domain is NAGVMQNPRHLVRRRGQEARLRCSPMKGHSHVYWYRQLPEEGLKFMVYLQKENIIDESGMPKERFSAEFPKEGPSILRIQQVVRGDSAAYFCASSPQAAGAGNTIYFGEGSWLTVV.